This T cell receptor (beta chain) comes out of a study of CD8 T cells in Susac syndrome. General study points: Clonal expansion was not observed in the Susac syndrome CD4+ T cell repertoires. As acknowledged by the study, its TCR sequencing and HLA analysis included a relatively small number of individuals.

Regarding this clonotype: Its antigen is unidentified.

Negative isolation was applied to CD8+ and CD4+ T cells, and FACS enrichment was applied to TEMRA cells. Reverse transcription of about 0.5 to 1 ug RNA used random hexamers. Amplification of TCR beta CDR3 by immunoSEQ multiplex PCR spanned 54 Vbeta and 13 Jbeta. Using its own MiXCR run on the immunoSEQ multiplex PCR reads, TCRdb lists one record per CDR3 protein. The profile shows about 240,000 distinct CDR3 sequences, 95% to 97% of them singletons. With V trimmed by 8 bases and J by 5 bases, 9 bases remained unmatched. CDR3 length equals 14 residues. Germline V gives CDR1 SQVTM, CDR2 ANQGSEA. Sequencing used CD4+ T cells from PBMCs. The rearrangement uses TRBV29-1 and TRBJ2-1; the match to TRBD2 covers 10 bases. The receptor's source is a human donor with Susac syndrome. This CDR3 reads CSSRAGTSDNEQFF. In nucleotides, the CDR3 is TGCAGCTCCCGGGCGGGGACTAGCGACAATGAGCAGTTCTTC.